Below are 30 T cell receptor beta chains sequenced from a single sample in a study of shared clonotypes between healthy human individuals. Libraries were prepared by immunoSEQ multiplex PCR; TCRdb keeps only in-frame clonotypes and omits some of them. The profile covers 740,000 or so clones, with about 80% appearing a single time and about 1.8% taken by the ten largest. Specimen: memory CD4+ T cells sorted from blood. Indicated subset: CD45RA-negative fraction. Receptors were obtained from a woman in her thirties in good health.

As regards this clone: The same CDR3 can be traced to other DNA sequences in this sample. The CDR3 DNA sequence: TGTGCCTGGAGTGTGGGGGGGCCTGAGACCCAGTACTTC. Translated: CAWSVGGPETQYF. The chain carries TRBV30 and TRBJ2-5, with D perhaps TRBD2 (7 bases). V dropped 0 bases and J dropped 5 bases, with 10 bases sitting between them. The CDR3 runs 13 residues. Germline V gives CDR1 GTSNPN, CDR2 SVGIG (reference sequence).

This clone was observed once. The chain combines TRBV5-1 with TRBJ1-3; D gene ambiguous. V lost 4 bases to trimming and J lost 1 base, with 6 bases between them. The CDR3 consists of 13 residues. Looked up from germline, CDR1 is SGHRS and CDR2 is YFSETQ. CDR3: CASSIESGNTIYF. CDR3 nucleotide sequence: TGCGCCAGCAGCATAGAATCTGGAAACACCATATATTTT. Combining the CDR3 with reference TRBV5-1 and TRBJ1-3 gives the whole variable domain KAGVTQTPRYLIKTRGQQVTLSCSPISGHRSVSWYQQTPGQGLQFLFEYFSETQRNKGNFPGRFSGRQFSNSRSEMNVSTLELGDSALYLCASSIESGNTIYFGEGSWLTVV.

The rearrangement uses TRBV18 and TRBJ2-7; 7 positions match TRBD2. Trimming took 4 bases from V and 5 from J; bases not matched to a gene: 17. Per the germline V gene, CDR1 is KGHSH and CDR2 is LQKENI. This CDR3 comprises 17 residues. The CDR3 reads CASSRILGAGKLDEQYF. Written as DNA, the CDR3 is TGTGCCAGCTCACGTATCTTAGGAGCGGGAAAGTTGGACGAGCAGTACTTC. Together with reference TRBV18 and TRBJ2-7, the CDR3 gives the full variable domain: NAGVMQNPRHLVRRRGQEARLRCSPMKGHSHVYWYRQLPEEGLKFMVYLQKENIIDESGMPKERFSAEFPKEGPSILRIQQVVRGDSAAYFCASSRILGAGKLDEQYFGPGTRLTVT.

Concerning this clone: At one end the junction does not follow the germline gene, possibly because of a read error. V is TRBV6-5 and J is TRBJ1-3; D not certain. This CDR3 has 15 residues. CDR1 and CDR2 (germline): MNHEY, SVGAGI. CDR3 protein: CASSYSQVGGNNIYF. CDR3 nucleotide sequence: TGTGCCAGCAGTTATAGCCAGGTAGGAGGAAACAACATATATTTT.

V usage is TRBV5-1 and J usage is TRBJ2-1, with D perhaps given as TRBD1 or TRBD2 (5 bases each). The germline CDR1 and CDR2 sequences are SGHRS and YFSETQ. The CDR3 is 14 residues long. The ends were cut back, 7 bases at V and 5 bases at J, with 16 bases in the middle. CDR3 protein: CASSEMGPNNEQFF. The CDR3 DNA is TGCGCCAGCTCCGAGATGGGACCAAACAATGAGCAGTTCTTC.

The chain recombines TRBV18 with TRBJ2-5; either TRBD1 or TRBD2 may supply D (5 bases each). This CDR3 is built from 13 residues. V lost 5 bases and J 5 bases, leaving 12 bases between the germline ends. Germline V gene lookup returns CDR1 KGHSH and CDR2 LQKENI. The CDR3 loop is CASSSGDRETQYF. CDR3 DNA: TGTGCCAGCTCATCTGGGGACCGGGAGACCCAGTACTTC.

To note about this clone: A far larger clone is one base from this, pointing to a likely read error. Other DNA sequences of this sample code for an identical CDR3. This sequence joins TRBV19 and TRBJ1-5, with D maybe TRBD1 (5 bases). The ends were cut back, 4 bases at V and 5 bases at J, with 9 bases in the middle. Germline CDR1 reads LNHDA; CDR2 reads SQIVND (reference sequence). The CDR3 runs 13 residues. The CDR3 here is CASSRTGDQPQHF. The CDR3 DNA follows: TGTGCCAGTAGTAGAACGGGGGATCAGCCCCAGCATTTT.

This chain connects TRBV7-9 to TRBJ1-5; D ambiguous. The germline V and J ends were trimmed by 1 base and 3 bases, with 4 bases remaining between them. The CDR3 has 13 residues. CDR1 is SEHNR and CDR2 is FQNEAQ in the germline V gene (reference sequence). CDR3 sequence: CASSLGHNQPQHF. The CDR3 bases are TGTGCCAGCAGCTTAGGCCACAATCAGCCCCAGCATTTT.

The CDR3 loop is CASSLRAVAGITLDTQYF. The CDR3 region has the DNA TGCGCCAGCAGCTTGAGGGCGGTCGCTGGGATCACGCTCGATACGCAGTATTTT. The rearrangement joins TRBV5-1 to TRBJ2-3, with D uncertain. Trimming pared 1 base from V and 6 bases from J, leaving 24 bases between. Germline V CDR1 and CDR2: SGHRS, YFSETQ. This CDR3 comprises 18 residues. The entire variable domain, with the rest obtained from reference TRBV5-1 and TRBJ2-3, is as follows: KAGVTQTPRYLIKTRGQQVTLSCSPISGHRSVSWYQQTPGQGLQFLFEYFSETQRNKGNFPGRFSGRQFSNSRSEMNVSTLELGDSALYLCASSLRAVAGITLDTQYFGPGTRLTVL.

The gene calls are TRBV9 and TRBJ1-2; D ambiguous. Germline V gives CDR1 SGDLS, CDR2 YYNGEE. The CDR3 is 13 amino acids. Trimming removed 0 bases at V and 1 base at J, with 4 bases between. CDR3 DNA: TGTGCCAGCAGCGTAGATAATAACTATGGCTACACCTTC. Translated, it gives CASSVDNNYGYTF. Combining the CDR3 with reference TRBV9 and TRBJ1-2 gives the whole variable domain DSGVTQTPKHLITATGQRVTLRCSPRSGDLSVYWYQQSLDQGLQFLIQYYNGEERAKGNILERFSAQQFPDLHSELNLSSLELGDSALYFCASSVDNNYGYTFGSGTRLTVV.

The rearrangement uses TRBV7-9 and TRBJ1-2, with a weak D call TRBD1 (5 bases). Germline-derived CDR1 and CDR2 are SEHNR and FQNEAQ (reference sequence). V dropped 5 bases and J dropped 8 bases, with 18 bases sitting between them. This CDR3 region has 14 residues. CDR3 protein: CASSIDRPVPGYTF. The CDR3 DNA follows: TGTGCCAGCAGCATCGACAGACCCGTCCCCGGCTACACCTTC.

This chain joins TRBV18 and TRBJ2-3; 7 bases line up with TRBD2. The CDR3 runs 15 residues. The junction had 6 bases not matched to a gene; V was cut back by 3 bases and J by 3 bases. In germline, CDR1 is KGHSH, CDR2 LQKENI. The CDR3 DNA follows: TGTGCCAGCTCACCCGCGGCGGGAGAGACAGATACGCAGTATTTT. This translates into CASSPAAGETDTQYF.

This clone has only a few counts. This chain links TRBV6-6 with TRBJ2-5; D gene unclear. CDR3 length: 15 amino acids. The V gene's germline CDR1 is MNHNY and CDR2 SVGAGI (reference sequence). V was pared by 6 bases and J by 3 bases, with 17 bases between. The CDR3 region has the DNA TGTGCCAGCAGCTCGCCGGCAGCTAAAAAAGAGACCCAGTACTTC. It encodes CASSSPAAKKETQYF.

This clone has just one count. The chain joins TRBV10-3 to TRBJ1-1; D gene unclear. The V and J ends lost 3 bases and 9 bases respectively, with 8 bases between them. This CDR3 spans 11 amino acids. Per the germline V gene, CDR1 is ENHRY and CDR2 is SYGVKD. CDR3 DNA sequence: TGTGCCATCAGTGATAGCAGCCAAGCTTTCTTT. Protein product: CAISDSSQAFF.

The chain has TRBV30 and TRBJ1-1; D may be TRBD1 (6 bases). The V gene lost 3 bases and the J gene lost 7 bases, with 12 bases spanning the gap. CDR3 length equals 12 residues. Per germline, CDR1 GTSNPN and CDR2 SVGIG (reference sequence). The CDR3 bases are TGTGCCTGGAGACAACAGGGAATTGAAGCTTTCTTT. The encoded protein is CAWRQQGIEAFF.

The sample holds a few counts of this clone. The chain couples TRBV14 to TRBJ2-7, with TRBD2 as a possible D gene (6 bases). The CDR3 is made up of 14 amino acids. Germline assignment: CDR1 SGHDN and CDR2 FVKESK. Trimming stripped 0 bases from V and 4 bases from J, with 10 bases between. The CDR3 loop is CASSQDWRAYEQYF. In DNA, the CDR3 is TGTGCCAGCAGCCAAGATTGGAGGGCATACGAGCAGTACTTC.

The chain uses TRBV28 and TRBJ2-6, with TRBD1 as a possible D gene (6 bases). There are 16 residues in the CDR3. V lost 6 bases and J 0 bases, leaving 12 bases between the germline ends. Germline values: CDR1 MDHEN, CDR2 SYDVKM. CDR3 in amino acids: CASRSQQGSGANVLTF. CDR3 sequence (DNA): TGTGCCAGCAGGTCACAACAGGGCTCTGGGGCCAACGTCCTGACTTTC.

This rearrangement joins TRBV12-5 to TRBJ1-2; perhaps TRBD1 as D (5 bases). CDR3 size: 13 residues. The V and J ends lost 7 bases and 3 bases respectively, with 12 bases between them. The germline gives CDR1 LGHNT, CDR2 FRNRAP. The CDR3 here is CASAGQTDYGYTF. As DNA, the CDR3 is TGTGCTAGTGCTGGACAAACAGACTATGGCTACACCTTC.

This chain connects TRBV19 to TRBJ2-2, with D possibly matching TRBD1 (5 bases). There are 15 residues in the CDR3. Germline V CDR1 and CDR2: LNHDA, SQIVND (reference sequence). V dropped 7 bases and J dropped 0 bases, with 12 bases sitting between them. The CDR3 nucleotides are TGTGCCAGTAAATTGGGGCAGACGAACACCGGGGAGCTGTTTTTT. Its translation: CASKLGQTNTGELFF.

This clone was observed at least ten times. This sequence joins TRBV14 and TRBJ2-5; D perhaps matches TRBD1 (5 bases). Trimming stripped 0 bases from V and 4 bases from J, with 15 bases between. Germline assignment: CDR1 SGHDN and CDR2 FVKESK. The CDR3 has 16 residues. The CDR3 nucleotides are TGTGCCAGCAGCCAAGAACGTCGCAGGGAAGGAGAGACCCAGTACTTC. Amino acids: CASSQERRREGETQYF.

The rearrangement uses TRBV20-1 and TRBJ2-1; D is unresolved. Trimming cost V 6 bases and J 6 bases, with 9 bases left between them. Germline V gene lookup returns CDR1 DFQATT and CDR2 SNEGSKA (reference sequence). The CDR3 covers 11 residues. The CDR3 reads CSAVKRNEQFF. CDR3 nucleotides: TGCAGTGCCGTCAAACGCAATGAGCAGTTCTTC.

This clone was observed a few times. This chain joins TRBV7-2 and TRBJ2-3; D is perhaps TRBD1 (5 bases). The CDR3 is 17 amino acids. CDR1 is SGHTA and CDR2 is FQGNSA in the germline V gene. Trimming took off 4 bases at V and 2 bases at J, with 19 bases between the two ends. In nucleotides, the CDR3 is TGTGCCAGCAGCTCCCCCCGGGCTAAGACAGTCACAGATACGCAGTATTTT. Its protein product is CASSSPRAKTVTDTQYF.

This clone appeared many times. This rearrangement joins TRBV13 to TRBJ2-3; TRBD2 might be the D (6 bases). V lost 6 bases and J 3 bases, leaving 10 bases between the germline ends. The CDR3 extends over 13 amino acids. Germline V lookup: CDR1 PRHDT, CDR2 FYEKMQ (reference sequence). The CDR3 region is CASRVRETDTQYF. The CDR3 DNA reads as TGTGCCAGCAGGGTTCGGGAGACAGATACGCAGTATTTT.

This clone ranks as medium-sized. The chain employs TRBV11-3 and TRBJ2-1; TRBD2 is a possible D gene (6 bases). The CDR3 is 14 residues long. CDR1 SGHNT and CDR2 YENEEA come from the germline V gene. V dropped 3 bases and J dropped 6 bases, with 12 bases sitting between them. CDR3 bases: TGTGCCAGCAGCTTGGGAGGACAATTCAATGAGCAGTTCTTC. This encodes CASSLGGQFNEQFF.

This clone showed up just once. The V gene is TRBV6-1, the J gene TRBJ2-7; D assignment may be TRBD1 or TRBD2 (5 bases each). From germline, CDR1 is MNHNS and CDR2 SASEGT. The CDR3 extends over 15 amino acids. V gave up 8 bases and J gave up 2 bases, with 19 bases separating them. In DNA form, the CDR3 reads TGTGCCAGCCGGGTCCGGGACGGGCCGACCTACGAGCAGTACTTC. Protein sequence: CASRVRDGPTYEQYF.

The sample holds many counts of this clone. V and J are TRBV5-1 and TRBJ2-1; D may correspond to TRBD1 or TRBD2 (5 bases each). Trimming took 1 base from V and 8 from J, leaving 19 bases between them. The CDR3 length is 16 residues. The germline V gene has CDR1 SGHRS and CDR2 YFSETQ. CDR3 amino acids: CASSLLGDLLGHEQFF. The CDR3 DNA sequence: TGCGCCAGCAGCTTGCTGGGGGACCTACTAGGTCATGAGCAGTTCTTC.

The chain combines TRBV28 with TRBJ2-5; TRBD2 matches 9 bases. Unmatched junction bases numbered 1, after V lost 2 bases and J lost 3 bases. This CDR3 is built from 14 residues. Germline V gene data show CDR1 as MDHEN and CDR2 as SYDVKM. CDR3 protein: CASSLAGGEETQYF. The CDR3 DNA follows: TGTGCCAGCAGTTTAGCGGGAGGGGAAGAGACCCAGTACTTC.

The chain employs TRBV6-1 and TRBJ2-2; TRBD2 agrees at 10 bases. The germline V gene has CDR1 MNHNS and CDR2 SASEGT. Trimming at V came to 4 bases and at J to 3 bases, leaving 2 bases not matched to a gene. The CDR3 spans 15 residues. In nucleotides, the CDR3 is TGTGCCAGCAGTGCCGGACTAGCGGACACCGGGGAGCTGTTTTTT. It encodes CASSAGLADTGELFF.

The rearrangement links TRBV2 to TRBJ2-3; tentative D call: TRBD2 (5 bases). Germline V gene data show CDR1 as SNHLY and CDR2 as FYNNEI. The CDR3 totals 14 residues. V shed 8 bases and J shed 0 bases, with 12 bases lying between them. Here the CDR3 reads CASGEGVSTDTQYF. The CDR3 DNA follows: TGTGCCAGCGGCGAGGGCGTAAGCACAGATACGCAGTATTTT.

The V and J genes are TRBV7-8 and TRBJ1-2, with 7 bases lining up with TRBD1. Germline CDR1 and CDR2: SGHVS and FQNEAQ. V was clipped by 4 bases and J by 5 bases; unmatched bases: 7. The length of the CDR3 is 14 residues. This CDR3 is CASSSGQADYGYTF. The CDR3 nucleotides are TGTGCCAGCAGCTCAGGACAGGCGGATTATGGCTACACCTTC. Filled out from reference TRBV7-8 and TRBJ1-2, the complete variable domain reads GAGVSQSPRYKVAKRGQDVALRCDPISGHVSLFWYQQALGQGPEFLTYFQNEAQLDKSGLPSDRFFAERPEGSVSTLKIQRTQQEDSAVYLCASSSGQADYGYTFGSGTRLTVV.